The entry below describes one T cell receptor (beta chain). Its antigen is unknown. This record belongs to a study of shared clonotypes between healthy human individuals. CD8 memory cells included CD45RO+ cells plus CCR7-negative CD45RA+ TemRA cells. Investigators spread the genomic DNA of each subset evenly over several immunoSEQ plates. Libraries were prepared by immunoSEQ multiplex PCR; TCRdb keeps only in-frame clonotypes and omits some of them. Among approximately 710,000 clones listed, less than 95% were seen once. Broader study findings: Sharing across a handful of donors was seen in around 5% of naive CD4 clonotypes. Clonotypes shared by all four donors outscored non-shared clonotypes in generation probability.

The CDR3 totals 19 residues. The germline gives CDR1 SGHRS, CDR2 YFSETQ. The V gene end was trimmed by 0 bases and the J gene end by 0 bases; junction bases not matched to a gene: 6. This chain joins TRBV5-1 and TRBJ2-6; 10 positions match TRBD2. The TCR originated in a man between 18 and 35 years old in good health. Some clones in this sample may be carry-over from other donors' samples. Sequenced: memory CD8+ T cells from PBMCs. Subset in this sample: CD45RO+ cells pooled with CCR7-negative TemRA cells. The CDR3 sequence: CASSLESGRVSSGANVLTF. CDR3 in DNA: TGCGCCAGCAGCTTGGAAAGCGGGAGGGTGAGCTCTGGGGCCAACGTCCTGACTTTC.